The 19 T cell receptor beta chains below come from one sample, sequenced in a study of cytomegalovirus exposure and HLA in healthy donors. PCR employed 60 Vbeta and 13 Jbeta primers. Using immunoSEQ multiplex PCR, the repertoire was profiled, and TCRdb retains in-frame clones only, with some absent. The data contain hundreds of thousands of clones, over 80% of them seen just once; the ten biggest clones take up 0.71%. Sequences were obtained from PBMCs. The receptors come from a boy under 10 years old in good health and CMV-seronegative.

The chain recombines TRBV27 with TRBJ2-7; 8 bases map to TRBD1. The CDR3 sequence is 14 residues long. Germline V CDR1 and CDR2: MNHEY, SMNVEV (reference sequence). Trimming at V came to 8 bases and at J to 2 bases, leaving 8 bases not matched to a gene. The CDR3 loop reads CASAQGAHPYEQYF. DNA for the CDR3: TGTGCCAGCGCTCAGGGGGCTCATCCCTACGAGCAGTACTTC.

This rearrangement joins TRBV6-5 to TRBJ2-7; D not resolved. This CDR3 has 14 amino acids. Germline V gene sequence: CDR1 MNHEY, CDR2 SVGAGI. V was clipped by 7 bases and J by 1 base, with 14 bases between them. Here the CDR3 reads CASTLRSPSYEQYF. CDR3 bases: TGTGCCAGCACCCTGAGGAGCCCTTCCTACGAGCAGTACTTC.

The chain has TRBV5-8 and TRBJ1-4, with unresolved D. This CDR3 comprises 16 residues. In germline, CDR1 is SGHTS, CDR2 YDEGEE. Trimming removed 0 bases at V and 4 bases at J, with 13 bases between. Here the CDR3 DNA reads TGTGCCAGCAGCTTGGTGGCTGCAGGACTTAATGAAAAACTGTTTTTT. Translation: CASSLVAAGLNEKLFF.

J is TRBJ2-5 and V is TRBV2, with D perhaps TRBD1 (7 bases). Trimming stripped 11 bases from V and 0 bases from J, with 19 bases between. This CDR3 has 15 amino acids. Per germline, CDR1 SNHLY and CDR2 FYNNEI. The CDR3 sequence is CAAMAGGTYQETQYF. The DNA for the CDR3 is TGTGCCGCAATGGCAGGGGGGACATACCAAGAGACCCAGTACTTC.

The CDR3 sequence is CSVWAGYTDTQYF. The CDR3 DNA is TGCAGCGTTTGGGCAGGGTACACAGATACGCAGTATTTT. The chain uses TRBV29-1 and TRBJ2-3; D possibly corresponds to TRBD1 (5 bases). CDR1 SQVTM and CDR2 ANQGSEA come from the germline V gene. V lost 5 bases and J 2 bases, leaving 11 bases between the germline ends. CDR3 size: 13 residues.

The rearrangement joins TRBV7-8 to TRBJ1-5; no reliable D call. Germline values: CDR1 SGHVS, CDR2 FQNEAQ. Trimming pared 1 base from V and 2 bases from J, leaving 15 bases between. The CDR3 has 17 amino acids. CDR3 residues: CASSLVSGLDRNQPQHF. DNA for the CDR3: TGTGCCAGCAGCTTAGTTTCGGGTCTCGATCGCAATCAGCCCCAGCATTTT.

This chain connects TRBV27 to TRBJ1-2, with 10 bases lining up with TRBD1. Trimming took 5 bases from V and 6 from J; bases not matched to a gene: 6. CDR3 size: 14 residues. CDR1 is MNHEY, CDR2 SMNVEV, per germline (reference sequence). CDR3 residues: CASSLTTGGDGYTF. The CDR3 bases are TGTGCCAGCAGTCTCACGACAGGGGGCGATGGCTACACCTTC.

The genes are TRBV10-3 and TRBJ1-2; D is undetermined. Germline V CDR1 and CDR2: ENHRY, SYGVKD. Trimming removed 3 bases from V and 5 bases from J, with 13 bases in between. This CDR3 is 14 amino acids long. CDR3 in amino acids: CAISDELGDYGYTF. CDR3 bases: TGTGCCATCAGTGACGAATTGGGCGATTATGGCTACACCTTC.

This rearrangement joins TRBV5-1 to TRBJ2-7; 11 positions match TRBD1. Germline values: CDR1 SGHRS, CDR2 YFSETQ. The length of the CDR3 is 16 residues. V was pared by 0 bases and J by 4 bases, with 6 bases of the junction left unmatched. DNA of the CDR3: TGCGCCAGCAGCTTGGCCAGCGGACAGGGGGCATACGAGCAGTACTTC. Its protein product is CASSLASGQGAYEQYF.

The V gene is TRBV21-1, the J gene TRBJ2-7; whether TRBD2, the table's D call, matches the DNA was not checked. TRBV21-1 represents a pseudogene. There are 18 residues in the CDR3. The DNA of the CDR3 is TGTGCCAGCAGCAAAGCCCGAAATAGACTAGCGGGGGCCTACGAGCAGTACTTC. This codes for CASSKARNRLAGAYEQYF.

In this sample, this clone turned up once. The chain joins TRBV2 to TRBJ1-1; 7 bases map to TRBD1. The CDR3 is made up of 14 amino acids. In germline, CDR1 is SNHLY, CDR2 FYNNEI. Germline trimming cut 7 bases from V and 2 bases from J; bases unmatched to any gene: 7. CDR3 in amino acids: CASNKRGLNTEAFF. In DNA form, the CDR3 reads TGTGCCAGCAATAAAAGGGGGCTCAACACTGAAGCTTTCTTT.

V usage is TRBV2 and J usage is TRBJ2-3, with D perhaps matching TRBD1 (7 bases). CDR3 size: 14 residues. Trimming removed 11 bases at V and 4 bases at J, with 19 bases between. CDR1 and CDR2 (germline): SNHLY, FYNNEI. The CDR3 bases are TGTGCCGAAAGGGGGCAGGGAGGTGCAGATACGCAGTATTTT. Encoded protein: CAERGQGGADTQYF.

This clone was detected only once. V gene TRBV19 combines with J gene TRBJ2-4, with D tentatively TRBD1 (5 bases). Germline CDR1 reads LNHDA; CDR2 reads SQIVND (reference sequence). The V gene lost 1 base and the J gene lost 9 bases, with 10 bases spanning the gap. CDR3 length: 13 amino acids. The CDR3 sequence: CASSIVGAPIQYF. In DNA, the CDR3 is TGTGCCAGTAGTATAGTAGGGGCGCCCATTCAGTACTTC.

The chain is built from TRBV7-6 and TRBJ2-3; 9 positions agree with TRBD1. J gave up 3 bases and V 2 bases, and 3 bases lay outside the gene matches. The CDR3 sequence is 15 residues long. Germline lookup yields CDR1 SGHVS and CDR2 FNYEAQ. The CDR3 bases are TGTGCCAGCAGCTTAAGAGACAGGGGGACAGATACGCAGTATTTT. This gives the protein CASSLRDRGTDTQYF.

The chain combines TRBV6-5 with TRBJ2-1, with TRBD2 identical over 11 bases. The CDR3 is 16 residues long. J gave up 3 bases and V 2 bases, and 3 bases lay outside the gene matches. Germline V lookup: CDR1 MNHEY, CDR2 SVGAGI. The CDR3 is CASSYLGLADYNEQFF. In nucleotides, the CDR3 is TGTGCCAGCAGTTACCTGGGACTAGCGGACTACAATGAGCAGTTCTTC.

This clone appeared a single time. CDR3 nucleotides: TGTGCCAGCAGCGAAACGGGGAAACTGTTTTTT. Protein product: CASSETGKLFF. The rearrangement links TRBV2 to TRBJ1-4, with unresolved D. The CDR3 is 11 amino acids. V lost 6 bases and J 11 bases, leaving 10 bases between the germline ends. CDR1 and CDR2 from the germline V gene are SNHLY and FYNNEI.

To note about this clone: The junction does not match germline at one end; this may be a read error. The CDR3 here is CAWRGLAATNTQYF. CDR3 DNA sequence: TGTGCCTGGAGGGGCCTAGCGGCCACAAATACGCAGTATTTT. The chain is built from TRBV30 and TRBJ2-3, with TRBD2 identical over 7 bases. Germline V lookup: CDR1 GTSNPN, CDR2 SVGIG (reference sequence). The CDR3 runs to 14 residues.

This chain uses TRBV5-6 with TRBJ1-1, with unresolved D. The germline CDR1 and CDR2 sequences are SGHDT and YYEEEE. With 2 bases removed from V and 3 bases from J, the gap between germline ends came to 14 bases. The CDR3 spans 15 residues. The CDR3 loop reads CASSFYSRGDTEAFF. The CDR3 DNA reads TGTGCCAGCAGCTTTTACTCTCGGGGTGACACTGAAGCTTTCTTT.

V usage is TRBV6-6 and J usage is TRBJ2-1; 8 bases align to TRBD2. The V gene end was trimmed by 2 bases and the J gene end by 3 bases; junction bases not matched to a gene: 3. Germline V gene data show CDR1 as MNHNY and CDR2 as SVGAGI (reference sequence). The CDR3 spans 15 residues. CDR3 in DNA: TGTGCCAGCAGTTACGTTAGCGGGGACTACAATGAGCAGTTCTTC. Protein sequence: CASSYVSGDYNEQFF.